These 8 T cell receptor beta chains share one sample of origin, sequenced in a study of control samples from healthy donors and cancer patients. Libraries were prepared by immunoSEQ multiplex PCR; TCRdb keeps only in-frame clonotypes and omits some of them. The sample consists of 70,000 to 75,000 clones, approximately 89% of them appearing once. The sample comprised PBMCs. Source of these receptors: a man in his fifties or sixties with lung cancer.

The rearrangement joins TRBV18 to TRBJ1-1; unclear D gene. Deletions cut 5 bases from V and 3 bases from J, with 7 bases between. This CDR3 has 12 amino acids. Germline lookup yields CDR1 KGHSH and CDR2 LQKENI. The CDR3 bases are TGTGCCAGCTCAGGGGAGCACACTGAAGCTTTCTTT. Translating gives CASSGEHTEAFF.

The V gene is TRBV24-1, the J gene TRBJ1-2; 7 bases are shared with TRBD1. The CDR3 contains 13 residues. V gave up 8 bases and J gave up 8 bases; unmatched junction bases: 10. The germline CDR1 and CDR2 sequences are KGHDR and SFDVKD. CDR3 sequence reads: CATTDREGSGYTF. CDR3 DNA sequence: TGTGCCACCACCGACAGGGAAGGTTCAGGCTACACCTTC.

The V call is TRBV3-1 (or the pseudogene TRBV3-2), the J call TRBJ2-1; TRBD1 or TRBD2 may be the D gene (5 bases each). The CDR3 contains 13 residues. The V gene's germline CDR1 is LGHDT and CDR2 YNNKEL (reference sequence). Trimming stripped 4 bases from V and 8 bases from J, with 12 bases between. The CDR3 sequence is CASSRTWGYEQFF. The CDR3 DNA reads TGTGCCAGCAGCCGGACCTGGGGGTATGAGCAGTTCTTC.

This chain's CDR3 is CASSEGGTLETQYF. As DNA, the CDR3 is TGTGCCAGCAGTGAAGGAGGGACTTTGGAGACCCAGTACTTC. J is TRBJ2-5 and V is TRBV6-1, with D possibly TRBD2 on 6 matching bases. Trimming stripped 1 base from V and 5 bases from J, with 11 bases between. Germline V lookup: CDR1 MNHNS, CDR2 SASEGT. The CDR3 is 14 residues long.

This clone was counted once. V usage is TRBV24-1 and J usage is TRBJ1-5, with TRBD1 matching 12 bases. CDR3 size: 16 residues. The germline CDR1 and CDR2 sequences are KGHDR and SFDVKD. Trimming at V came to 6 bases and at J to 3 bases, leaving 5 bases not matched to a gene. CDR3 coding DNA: TGTGCCACCAGTCCGGGACAGGGGGCTTTCAATCAGCCCCAGCATTTT. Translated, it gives CATSPGQGAFNQPQHF.

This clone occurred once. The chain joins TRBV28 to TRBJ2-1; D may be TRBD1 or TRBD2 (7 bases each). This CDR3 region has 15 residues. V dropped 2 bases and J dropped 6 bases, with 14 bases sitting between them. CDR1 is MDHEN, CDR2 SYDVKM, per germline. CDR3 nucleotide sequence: TGTGCCAGCAGTTTACCTCAGGGGGGGGTCAATGAGCAGTTCTTC. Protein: CASSLPQGGVNEQFF.

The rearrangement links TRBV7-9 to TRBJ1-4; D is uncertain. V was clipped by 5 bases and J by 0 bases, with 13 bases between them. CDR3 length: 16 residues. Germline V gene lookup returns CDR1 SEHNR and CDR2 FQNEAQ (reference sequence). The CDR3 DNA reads TGTGCCAGCAGCCCAGTTGGCGGCTCAACTAATGAAAAACTGTTTTTT. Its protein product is CASSPVGGSTNEKLFF.

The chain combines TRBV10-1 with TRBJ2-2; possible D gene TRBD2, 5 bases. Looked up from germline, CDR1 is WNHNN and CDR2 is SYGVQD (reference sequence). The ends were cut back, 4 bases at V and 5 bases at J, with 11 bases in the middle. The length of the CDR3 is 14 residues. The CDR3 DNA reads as TGCGCCAGCAGTGCTGTACTAGGAACCGGGGAGCTGTTTTTT. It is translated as CASSAVLGTGELFF.